This TCR beta chain is from a study of CXCR3-negative and CXCR3-positive naive CD8 T cells. Germline V gene data show CDR1 as SNHLY and CDR2 as FYNNEI. CDR3 length equals 14 residues. Turning to this clonotype: Its antigen is unknown.

Study outcomes and limitations: Memory CD8+ cells showed much lower diversity, while both naive subsets displayed comparably high diversity. Surface CD5 was comparable between naive subsets; TCR strength was inferred from TRB CDR3 properties. Cryopreserved cells partially lost CXCR3 expression, and fresh PBMCs were used in most assays.

Via 5' RACE with UMI labels, TRB cDNA libraries were prepared. TCRdb reprocessed the 5' RACE reads, with one entry per CDR3 protein and no DNA. The repertoire table contains approximately 83,000 distinct CDR3 sequences. This sequence was found in a human donor in good health. Some clones in this sample may be carry-over from other donors' samples. This chain joins TRBV2 and TRBJ1-1; there is no DNA to check the TCRdb D call of TRBD1. Sequenced material: naive CXCR3- CD8+ T cells from blood. Subset reported: CD45RO-CCR7+CD27+CD95- naive CD8+ T cells lacking CXCR3 (TNR3-). The CDR3 is CASSSGQWDTEAFF.